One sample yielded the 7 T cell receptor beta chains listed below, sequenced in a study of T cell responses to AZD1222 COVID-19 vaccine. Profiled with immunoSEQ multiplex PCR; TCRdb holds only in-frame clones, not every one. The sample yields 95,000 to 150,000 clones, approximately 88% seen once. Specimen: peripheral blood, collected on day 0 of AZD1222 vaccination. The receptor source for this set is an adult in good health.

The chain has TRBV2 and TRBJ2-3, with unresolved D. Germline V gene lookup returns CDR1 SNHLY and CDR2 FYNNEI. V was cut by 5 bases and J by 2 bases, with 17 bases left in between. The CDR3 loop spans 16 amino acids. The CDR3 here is CASSRDILISTDTQYF. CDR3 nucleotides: TGTGCCAGCAGTAGAGATATCCTCATATCCACAGATACGCAGTATTTT.

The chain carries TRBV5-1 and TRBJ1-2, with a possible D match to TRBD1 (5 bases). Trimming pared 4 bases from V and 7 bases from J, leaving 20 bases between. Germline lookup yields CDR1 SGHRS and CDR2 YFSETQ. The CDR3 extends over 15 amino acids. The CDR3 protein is CASSPNVQGVGGYTF. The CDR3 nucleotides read TGCGCCAGCAGCCCGAATGTTCAGGGAGTAGGTGGCTACACCTTC.

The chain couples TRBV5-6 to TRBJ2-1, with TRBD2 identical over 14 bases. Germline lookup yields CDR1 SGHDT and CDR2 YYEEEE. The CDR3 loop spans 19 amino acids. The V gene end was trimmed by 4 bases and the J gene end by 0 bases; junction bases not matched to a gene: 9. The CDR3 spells CASSPDGTSGRGSYNEQFF. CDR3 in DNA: TGTGCCAGCAGCCCCGACGGGACTAGCGGGAGAGGCTCCTACAATGAGCAGTTCTTC.

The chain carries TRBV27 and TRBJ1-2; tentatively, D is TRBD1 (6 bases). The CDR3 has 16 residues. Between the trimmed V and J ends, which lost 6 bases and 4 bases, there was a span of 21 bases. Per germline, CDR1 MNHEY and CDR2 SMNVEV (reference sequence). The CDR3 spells CASSRGTQQGFYGYTF. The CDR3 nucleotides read TGTGCCAGCAGCCGGGGCACTCAACAGGGCTTCTATGGCTACACCTTC.

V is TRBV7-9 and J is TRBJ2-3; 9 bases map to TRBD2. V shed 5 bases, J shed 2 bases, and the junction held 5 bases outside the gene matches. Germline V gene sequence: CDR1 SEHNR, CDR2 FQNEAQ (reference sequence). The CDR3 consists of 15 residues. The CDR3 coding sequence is TGTGCCAGCAGCCAGGGACTAGCCCTCACAGATACGCAGTATTTT. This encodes CASSQGLALTDTQYF. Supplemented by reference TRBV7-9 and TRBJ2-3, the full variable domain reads DTGVSQNPRHKITKRGQNVTFRCDPISEHNRLYWYRQTLGQGPEFLTYFQNEAQLEKSRLLSDRFSAERPKGSFSTLEIQRTEQGDSAMYLCASSQGLALTDTQYFGPGTRLTVL.

CDR3 region: CASSFTGAPGNTGELFF. For the CDR3, the DNA is TGTGCCAGCAGCTTTACAGGGGCCCCGGGAAACACCGGGGAGCTGTTTTTT. The V and J genes are TRBV4-2 and TRBJ2-2; 7 bases line up with TRBD1. The CDR3 extends over 17 amino acids. V shed 5 bases and J 2 bases; nucleotides not matched to a gene: 11. Germline assignment: CDR1 LGHNA and CDR2 YNFKEQ.

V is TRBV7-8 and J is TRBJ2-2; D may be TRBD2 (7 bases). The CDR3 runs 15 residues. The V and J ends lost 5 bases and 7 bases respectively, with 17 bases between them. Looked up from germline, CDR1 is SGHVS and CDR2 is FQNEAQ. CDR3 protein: CASSTQGGVGGELFF. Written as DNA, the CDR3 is TGTGCCAGCAGCACCCAAGGGGGGGTAGGCGGGGAGCTGTTTTTT.